This TCR beta chain was obtained from a study of T cell repertoires in cytomegalovirus infection. Study-level information: Indications of both CMV infection and matching HLA type were provided by public TCR beta signatures.

Findings and limits, study-wide: CMV-specific TCR beta clonotypes restricted by HLA-C dominated the ex vivo response.

Via MiXCR, TCRdb re-called the reads, giving one row per CDR3 protein. The table records some 600,000 distinct CDR3 sequences, 24% of them present only once. A note on this clonotype: What it binds is not known.

The CDR3 totals 15 residues. In germline, CDR1 is SNHLY, CDR2 FYNNEI. Trimming pared 6 bases from V and 2 bases from J, leaving 16 bases between. The genes are TRBV2 and TRBJ2-5; possibly TRBD1 or TRBD2 for D (5 bases each). The sequence was collected from a human donor in good health (CMV status not recorded). Some clones in this sample may be carry-over from other donors' samples. The sample consisted of CD8+ T cells from PBMCs. This CDR3 reads CASSGRGRSQETQYF. CDR3 in DNA: TGTGCCAGCAGCGGCCGGGGCAGAAGTCAAGAGACCCAGTACTTC.